The clone carrying this T cell receptor beta chain showed up many times. As yet, its antigen is unknown. These data belong to a study of regulatory T cells in long-lasting Graves disease. CDR1 is MDHEN and CDR2 is SYDVKM in the germline V gene. This CDR3 region has 14 residues. V lost 6 bases, J lost 6 bases, and 14 bases lay in between. Arm-PCR with iRepertoire HTBI primers amplified the CDR3 regions for these TCR beta libraries. One entry per CDR3 protein, called by TCRdb with MiXCR from the multiplex PCR reads. The sample contains some 450,000 distinct CDR3 sequences, approximately 16% of which appear only once. The sample's time point: newly diagnosed GD, antithyroid drugs for less than 3 months. RNA extracted from PBMCs served as the sequencing template. EDTA tubes received 7.5 to 9 milliliters of collected peripheral blood. Overall study findings and caveats: Sharing of public clonotypes was greater in persistent patients (under 3,000) than in new patients (around 890). Persistent Graves' patients showed a TCR diversity that was lower than that of newly diagnosed ones.

The same data also went into a second study, on T cells in Graves' hyperthyroidism and ophthalmopathy. That investigation notes: Using the HTBI primer set, a first-round RT-PCR was run on the TCR CDR3.

This rearrangement joins TRBV28 to TRBJ1-4; D is perhaps TRBD1 (5 bases). This TCR derives from a woman in her thirties with Graves disease. This specimen consisted of peripheral blood mononuclear cells (PBMCs), obtained at new diagnosis, from a patient treated with antithyroid drugs. The CDR3, as DNA: TGTGCCAGCAGGCCAGGGATAATATATGAAAAACTGTTTTTT. This codes for CASRPGIIYEKLFF.